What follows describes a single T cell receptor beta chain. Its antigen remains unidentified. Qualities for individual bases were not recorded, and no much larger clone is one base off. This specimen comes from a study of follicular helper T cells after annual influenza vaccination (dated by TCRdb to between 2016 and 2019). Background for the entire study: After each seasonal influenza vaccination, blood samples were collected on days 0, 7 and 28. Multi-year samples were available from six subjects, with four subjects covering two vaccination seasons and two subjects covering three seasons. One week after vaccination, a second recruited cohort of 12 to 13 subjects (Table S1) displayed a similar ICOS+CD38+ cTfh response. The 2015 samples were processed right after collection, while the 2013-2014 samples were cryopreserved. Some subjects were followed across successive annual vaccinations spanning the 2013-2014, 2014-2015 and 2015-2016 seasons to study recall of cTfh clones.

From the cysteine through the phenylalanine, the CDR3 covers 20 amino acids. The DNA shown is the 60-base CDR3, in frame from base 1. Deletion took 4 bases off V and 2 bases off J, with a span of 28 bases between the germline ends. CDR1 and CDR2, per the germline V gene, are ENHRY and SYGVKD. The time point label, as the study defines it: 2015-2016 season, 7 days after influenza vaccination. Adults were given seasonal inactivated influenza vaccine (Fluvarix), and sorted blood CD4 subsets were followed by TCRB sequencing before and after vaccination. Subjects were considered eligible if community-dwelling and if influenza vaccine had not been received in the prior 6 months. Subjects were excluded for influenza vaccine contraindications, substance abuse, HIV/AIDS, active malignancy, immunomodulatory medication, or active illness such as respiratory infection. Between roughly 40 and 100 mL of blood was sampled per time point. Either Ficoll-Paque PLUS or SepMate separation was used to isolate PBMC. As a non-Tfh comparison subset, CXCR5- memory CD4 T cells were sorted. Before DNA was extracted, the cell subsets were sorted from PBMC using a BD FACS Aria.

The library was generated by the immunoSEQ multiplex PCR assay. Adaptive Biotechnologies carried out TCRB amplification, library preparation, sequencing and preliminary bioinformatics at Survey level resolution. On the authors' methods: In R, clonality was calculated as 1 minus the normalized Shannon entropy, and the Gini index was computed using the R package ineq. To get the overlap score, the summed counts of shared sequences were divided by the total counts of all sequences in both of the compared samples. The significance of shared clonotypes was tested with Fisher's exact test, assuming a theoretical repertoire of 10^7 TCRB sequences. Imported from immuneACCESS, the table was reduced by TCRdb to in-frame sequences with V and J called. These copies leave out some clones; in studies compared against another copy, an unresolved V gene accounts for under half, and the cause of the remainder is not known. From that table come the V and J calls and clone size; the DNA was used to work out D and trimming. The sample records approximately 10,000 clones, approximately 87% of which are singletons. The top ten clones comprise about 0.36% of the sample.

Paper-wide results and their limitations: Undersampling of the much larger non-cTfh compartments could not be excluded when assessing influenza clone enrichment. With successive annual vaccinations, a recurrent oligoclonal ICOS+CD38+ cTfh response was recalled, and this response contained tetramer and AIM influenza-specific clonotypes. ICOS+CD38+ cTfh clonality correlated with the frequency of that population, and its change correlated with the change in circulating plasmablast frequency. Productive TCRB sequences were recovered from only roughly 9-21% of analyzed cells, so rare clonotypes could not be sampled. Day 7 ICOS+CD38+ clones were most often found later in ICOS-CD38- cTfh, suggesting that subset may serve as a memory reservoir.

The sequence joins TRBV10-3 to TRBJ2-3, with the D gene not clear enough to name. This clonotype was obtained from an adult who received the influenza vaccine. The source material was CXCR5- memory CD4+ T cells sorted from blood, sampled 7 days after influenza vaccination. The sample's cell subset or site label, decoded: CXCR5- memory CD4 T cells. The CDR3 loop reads CAISATRLDIGRSLTDTQYF. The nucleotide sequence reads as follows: TGTGCCATCAGTGCGACACGTCTAGACATAGGGCGCTCTCTCACAGATACGCAGTATTTT.